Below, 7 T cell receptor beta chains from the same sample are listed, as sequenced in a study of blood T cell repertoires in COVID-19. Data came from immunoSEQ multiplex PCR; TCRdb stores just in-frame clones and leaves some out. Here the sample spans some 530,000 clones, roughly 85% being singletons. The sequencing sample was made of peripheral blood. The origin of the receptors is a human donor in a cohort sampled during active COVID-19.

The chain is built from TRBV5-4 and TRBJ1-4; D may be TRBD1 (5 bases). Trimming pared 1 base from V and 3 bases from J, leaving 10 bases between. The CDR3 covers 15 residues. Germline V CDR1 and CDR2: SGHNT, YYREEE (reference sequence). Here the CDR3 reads CASSLTAGPNEKLFF. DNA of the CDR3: TGTGCCAGCAGCTTGACGGCAGGGCCTAATGAAAAACTGTTTTTT. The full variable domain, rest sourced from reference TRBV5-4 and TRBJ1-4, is ETGVTQSPTHLIKTRGQQVTLRCSSQSGHNTVSWYQQALGQGPQFIFQYYREEENGRGNFPPRFSGLQFPNYSSELNVNALELDDSALYLCASSLTAGPNEKLFFGSGTQLSVL.

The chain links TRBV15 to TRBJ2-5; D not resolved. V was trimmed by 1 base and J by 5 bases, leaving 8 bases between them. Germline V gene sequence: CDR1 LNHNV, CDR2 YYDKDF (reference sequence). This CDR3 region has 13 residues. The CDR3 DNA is TGTGCCACCAGCAGAGCCCAGGCGGAGACCCAGTACTTC. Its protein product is CATSRAQAETQYF.

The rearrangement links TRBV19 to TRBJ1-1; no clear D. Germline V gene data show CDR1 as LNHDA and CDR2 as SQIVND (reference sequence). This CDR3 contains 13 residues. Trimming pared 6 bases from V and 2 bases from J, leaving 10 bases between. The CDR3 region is CASSTTFNTEAFF. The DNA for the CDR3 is TGTGCCAGTAGCACCACATTTAACACTGAAGCTTTCTTT.

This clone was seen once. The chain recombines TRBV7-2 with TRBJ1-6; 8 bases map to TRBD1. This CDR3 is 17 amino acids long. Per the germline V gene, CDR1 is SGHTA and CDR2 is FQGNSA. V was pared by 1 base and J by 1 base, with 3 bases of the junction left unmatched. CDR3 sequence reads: CASSLGGQGSYNSPLHF. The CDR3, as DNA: TGTGCCAGCAGCTTAGGCGGACAGGGATCCTATAATTCACCCCTCCACTTT.

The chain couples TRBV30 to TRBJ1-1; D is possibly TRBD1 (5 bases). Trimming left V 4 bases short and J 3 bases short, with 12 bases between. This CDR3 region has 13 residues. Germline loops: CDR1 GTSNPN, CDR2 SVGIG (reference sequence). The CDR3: CAWNPWGDTEAFF. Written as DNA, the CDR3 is TGTGCCTGGAACCCCTGGGGGGACACTGAAGCTTTCTTT.

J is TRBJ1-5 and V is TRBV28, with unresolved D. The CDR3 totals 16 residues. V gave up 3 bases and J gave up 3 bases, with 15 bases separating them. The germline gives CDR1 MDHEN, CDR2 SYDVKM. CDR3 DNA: TGTGCCAGCAGTTTTTTTCGACAAACCTTCAATCAGCCCCAGCATTTT. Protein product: CASSFFRQTFNQPQHF.

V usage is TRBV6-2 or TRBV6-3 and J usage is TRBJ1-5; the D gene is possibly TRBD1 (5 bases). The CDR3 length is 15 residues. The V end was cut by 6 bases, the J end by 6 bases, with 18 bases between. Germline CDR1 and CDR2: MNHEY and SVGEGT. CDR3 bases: TGTGCCAGCAGCCCCGGGGACTTTAGGGGTCAGCCCCAGCATTTT. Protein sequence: CASSPGDFRGQPQHF.